The clone carrying this T cell receptor (beta chain) has a count of ten or more. Its specificity is unknown. The cDNA came from 5'RACE with 10-nucleotide random UMIs. TCRdb recomputed calls from the 5' RACE reads with MiXCR, one row per CDR3 protein. The sample records about 39,000 distinct CDR3 sequences, 7.2% being singletons. This sample is part of a study of neurological immune-mediated disorders. Broader study findings: HTLV-1-associated myelopathy had the most TCR clonal expansion, and multiple sclerosis had the least, less than healthy controls.

This CDR3 spans 11 amino acids. The ends were cut back, 7 bases at V and 6 bases at J, with 9 bases in the middle. Germline-derived CDR1 and CDR2 are SGHRS and YFSETQ. The sorted libraries involved the use of 750,000 to 1,000,000 CD4+ or CD8+ T cells. The chain uses TRBV5-1 and TRBJ2-3; the D is unclear. The origin of this receptor is a man over 45 in good health. Input material: CD4+ T cells from blood. The DNA for the CDR3 is TGCGCCAGCGGATTAGCCGATACGCAGTATTTT. This gives the protein CASGLADTQYF.